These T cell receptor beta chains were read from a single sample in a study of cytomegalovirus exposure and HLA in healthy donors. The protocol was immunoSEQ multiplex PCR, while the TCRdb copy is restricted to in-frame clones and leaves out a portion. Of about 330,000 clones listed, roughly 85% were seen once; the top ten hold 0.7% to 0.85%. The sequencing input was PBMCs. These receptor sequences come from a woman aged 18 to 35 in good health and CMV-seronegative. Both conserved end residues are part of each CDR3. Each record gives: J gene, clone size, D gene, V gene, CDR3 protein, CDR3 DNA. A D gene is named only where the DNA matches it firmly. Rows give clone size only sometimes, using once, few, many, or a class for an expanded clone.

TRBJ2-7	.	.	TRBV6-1	CASSEAGVYEQYF	TGTGCCAGCAGTGAGGCAGGTGTCTACGAGCAGTACTTC
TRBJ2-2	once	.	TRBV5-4	CASSPDKSGELFF	TGTGCCAGCAGCCCCGACAAGTCCGGGGAGCTGTTTTTT
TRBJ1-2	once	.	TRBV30	CAWSTAGPRYGYTF	TGTGCCTGGAGTACGGCAGGGCCGAGGTATGGCTACACCTTC
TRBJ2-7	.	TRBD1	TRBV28	CASSNPPGQGLGKPYEQYF	TGTGCCAGCTCGAACCCTCCGGGACAGGGTTTGGGGAAGCCCTACGAGCAGTACTTC
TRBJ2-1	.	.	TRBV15	CATSRVPGTNNEQFF	TGTGCCACCAGCAGAGTTCCAGGGACAAACAATGAGCAGTTCTTC
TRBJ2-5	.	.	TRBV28	CASRPPVQETQYF	TGTGCCAGCAGGCCGCCGGTCCAAGAGACCCAGTACTTC
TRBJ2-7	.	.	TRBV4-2	CASSQDQGQGIGQYF	TGTGCCAGCAGCCAAGATCAAGGGCAGGGAATAGGGCAGTACTTC
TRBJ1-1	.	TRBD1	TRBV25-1	CASSPQGANTEAFF	TGTGCCAGCAGTCCACAGGGGGCGAACACTGAAGCTTTCTTT
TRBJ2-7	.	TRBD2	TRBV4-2	CASSRSGASSYEQYF	TGTGCCAGCAGCCGTAGCGGGGCGAGCTCCTACGAGCAGTACTTC
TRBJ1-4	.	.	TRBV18	CASSPGEEKLFF	TGTGCCAGCTCACCCGGGGAGGAAAAACTGTTTTTT
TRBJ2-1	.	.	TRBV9	CASSLAGQRYNEQFF	TGTGCCAGCAGCCTCGCGGGACAGAGATACAATGAGCAGTTCTTC
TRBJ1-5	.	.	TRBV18	CASSRNQGSNQPQHF	TGTGCCAGCTCCCGAAACCAGGGCAGCAATCAGCCCCAGCATTTT
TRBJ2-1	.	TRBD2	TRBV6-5	CASSYNSGWDDEQFF	TGTGCCAGCAGTTACAATAGCGGGTGGGACGATGAGCAGTTCTTC